The 6 T cell receptor beta chains in this list originate from one sample, sequenced in a study of shared clonotypes between healthy human individuals. The protocol was immunoSEQ multiplex PCR, while the TCRdb copy is restricted to in-frame clones and leaves out a portion. The sample shows roughly 1,100,000 clones, about 74% of them seen only once. The sample taken for sequencing was memory CD4+ T cells sorted from blood. Described subset: CD45RA-negative fraction. The receptors shown here come from a man aged 18 to 30 in good health.

A few counts support this clone. The chain uses TRBV6-5 and TRBJ1-1; the match to TRBD1 covers 8 bases. The junction had 4 bases not matched to a gene; V was cut back by 0 bases and J by 1 base. The CDR3 extends over 16 amino acids. The germline gives CDR1 MNHEY, CDR2 SVGAGI. The CDR3 sequence is CASSYSTGTGNTEAFF. In DNA form, the CDR3 reads TGTGCCAGCAGTTACTCCACCGGGACAGGGAACACTGAAGCTTTCTTT.

CDR3 nucleotides: TGTGCCTGGAGTTACGGACCCGGGACAGATACGCAGTATTTT. Its protein is CAWSYGPGTDTQYF. The chain is built from TRBV30 and TRBJ2-3; no clear D. V lost 2 bases and J lost 3, with 12 bases in between. The germline CDR1 and CDR2 sequences are GTSNPN and SVGIG (reference sequence). The length of the CDR3 is 14 residues.

The chain couples TRBV4-1 to TRBJ1-1; D may be TRBD1 (6 bases). Germline CDR1 and CDR2: MGHRA and YSYEKL. The CDR3 totals 17 residues. V lost 0 bases to trimming and J lost 1 base, with 15 bases between them. In nucleotides, the CDR3 is TGCGCCAGCAGCCAAGAGAGCACAGGGTTTAAGAACACTGAAGCTTTCTTT. Protein: CASSQESTGFKNTEAFF.

This chain links TRBV20-1 with TRBJ2-4; D ambiguous. Trimming removed 1 base at V and 9 bases at J, with 7 bases between. This CDR3 has 11 residues. Germline V lookup: CDR1 DFQATT, CDR2 SNEGSKA (reference sequence). The DNA of the CDR3 is TGCAGTGCTAGAGTAGGGATCATTCAGTACTTC. Translating it yields CSARVGIIQYF.

J is TRBJ2-5 and V is TRBV5-6; the match to TRBD1 covers 9 bases. The CDR3 consists of 14 residues. Germline CDR1 reads SGHDT; CDR2 reads YYEEEE. V dropped 4 bases and J dropped 5; count of bases not matched to a gene: 6. CDR3 sequence: CASSNRGPGETQYF. As DNA, the CDR3 is TGTGCCAGCAGCAACAGGGGGCCTGGGGAGACCCAGTACTTC.

This clone was counted only a few times. The rearrangement joins TRBV6-6 to TRBJ1-1; perhaps TRBD1 as D (5 bases). The CDR3 has 15 residues. V gave up 1 base and J gave up 2 bases, with 11 bases separating them. From germline, CDR1 is MNHNY and CDR2 SVGAGI (reference sequence). CDR3 in amino acids: CASSYLPGPNTEAFF. In DNA form, the CDR3 reads TGTGCCAGCAGTTACTTGCCGGGACCCAACACTGAAGCTTTCTTT.